This record concerns one T cell receptor (beta chain) sequence. The entry originates in a study of T cells expressing NK-cell markers. TCRdb reworked the 5' RACE reads into one entry per CDR3 protein, no DNA. The ten top clones account for about 10%, within a sample of about 370,000 distinct CDR3 sequences. CDR3 length: 14 residues. CDR1 is SGHRS and CDR2 is YFSETQ in the germline V gene. The sequencing input was blood T cells: a sorted CD56 or NKG2C T cell subset, CD4+ or CD8+ T cells, or bulk PBMC T cells (not recorded which). This TCR was sampled from a woman aged 45-65 years in good health. The chain joins TRBV5-1 to TRBJ2-3; no DNA is available, so the TRBD1 call from TCRdb remains unchecked. The CDR3 spells CASSSRQVKDTQYF.